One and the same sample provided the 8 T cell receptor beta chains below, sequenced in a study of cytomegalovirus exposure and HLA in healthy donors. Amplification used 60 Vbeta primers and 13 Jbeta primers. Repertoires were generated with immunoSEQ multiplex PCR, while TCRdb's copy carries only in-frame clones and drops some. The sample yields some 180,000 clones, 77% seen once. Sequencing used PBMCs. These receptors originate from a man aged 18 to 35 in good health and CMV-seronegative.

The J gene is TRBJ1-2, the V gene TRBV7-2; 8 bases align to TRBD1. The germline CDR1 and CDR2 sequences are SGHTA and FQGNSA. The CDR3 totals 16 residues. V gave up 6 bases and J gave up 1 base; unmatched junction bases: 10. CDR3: CASRTAGGKGNYGYTF. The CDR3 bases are TGTGCCAGCAGGACAGCAGGGGGCAAGGGTAACTATGGCTACACCTTC. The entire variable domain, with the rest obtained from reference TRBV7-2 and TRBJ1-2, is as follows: GAGVSQSPSNKVTEKGKDVELRCDPISGHTALYWYRQSLGQGLEFLIYFQGNSAPDKSGLPSDRFSAERTGGSVSTLTIQRTQQEDSAVYLCASRTAGGKGNYGYTFGSGTRLTVV.

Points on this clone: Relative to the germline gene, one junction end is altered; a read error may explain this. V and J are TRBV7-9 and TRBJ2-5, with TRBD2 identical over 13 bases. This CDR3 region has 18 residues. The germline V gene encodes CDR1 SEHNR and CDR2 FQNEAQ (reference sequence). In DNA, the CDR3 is TGTTCCAGCAGCTTAACGACTAGCGGGGGGAGGTACCAAGAGACCCAGTACTTC. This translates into CSSSLTTSGGRYQETQYF.

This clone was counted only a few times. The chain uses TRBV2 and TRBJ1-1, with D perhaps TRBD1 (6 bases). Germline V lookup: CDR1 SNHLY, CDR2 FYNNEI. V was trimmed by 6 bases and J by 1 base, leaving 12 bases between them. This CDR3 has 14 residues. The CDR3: CASSSLDRNTEAFF. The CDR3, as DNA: TGTGCCAGCAGCTCCCTGGACAGGAACACTGAAGCTTTCTTT.

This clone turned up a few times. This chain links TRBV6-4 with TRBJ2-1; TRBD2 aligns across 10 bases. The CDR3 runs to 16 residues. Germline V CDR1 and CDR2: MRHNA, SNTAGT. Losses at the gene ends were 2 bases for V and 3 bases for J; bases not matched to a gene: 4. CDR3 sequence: CASSDRTSGDYNEQFF. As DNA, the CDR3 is TGTGCCAGCAGTGACCGGACTAGCGGAGACTACAATGAGCAGTTCTTC.

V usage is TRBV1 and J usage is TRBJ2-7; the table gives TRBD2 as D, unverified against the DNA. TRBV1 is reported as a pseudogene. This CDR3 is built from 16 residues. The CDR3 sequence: CTSSPTPPRIMREQYF. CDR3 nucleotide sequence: TGCACCAGCAGCCCAACTCCCCCCCGCATCATGAGGGAGCAGTACTTC.

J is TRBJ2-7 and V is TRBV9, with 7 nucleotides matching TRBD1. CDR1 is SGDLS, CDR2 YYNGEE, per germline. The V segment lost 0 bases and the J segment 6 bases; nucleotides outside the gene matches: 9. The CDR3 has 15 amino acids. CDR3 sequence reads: CASSVAPLTGSEQYF. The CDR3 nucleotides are TGTGCCAGCAGCGTAGCTCCCCTGACAGGGAGCGAGCAGTACTTC. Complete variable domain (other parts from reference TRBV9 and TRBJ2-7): DSGVTQTPKHLITATGQRVTLRCSPRSGDLSVYWYQQSLDQGLQFLIQYYNGEERAKGNILERFSAQQFPDLHSELNLSSLELGDSALYFCASSVAPLTGSEQYFGPGTRLTVT.

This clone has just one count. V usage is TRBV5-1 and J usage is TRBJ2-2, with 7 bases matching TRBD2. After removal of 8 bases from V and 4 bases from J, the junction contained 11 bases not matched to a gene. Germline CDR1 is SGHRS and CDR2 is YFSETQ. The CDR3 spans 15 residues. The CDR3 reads CASFIAGVATGELFF. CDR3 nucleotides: TGCGCCAGTTTTATTGCGGGGGTCGCCACCGGGGAGCTGTTTTTT.

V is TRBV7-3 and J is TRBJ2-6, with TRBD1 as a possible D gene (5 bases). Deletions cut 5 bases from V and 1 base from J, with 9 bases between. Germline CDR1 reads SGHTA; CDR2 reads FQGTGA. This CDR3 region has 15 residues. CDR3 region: CASSPDISGANVLTF. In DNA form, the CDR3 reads TGTGCCAGCAGCCCGGACATTTCTGGGGCCAACGTCCTGACTTTC.